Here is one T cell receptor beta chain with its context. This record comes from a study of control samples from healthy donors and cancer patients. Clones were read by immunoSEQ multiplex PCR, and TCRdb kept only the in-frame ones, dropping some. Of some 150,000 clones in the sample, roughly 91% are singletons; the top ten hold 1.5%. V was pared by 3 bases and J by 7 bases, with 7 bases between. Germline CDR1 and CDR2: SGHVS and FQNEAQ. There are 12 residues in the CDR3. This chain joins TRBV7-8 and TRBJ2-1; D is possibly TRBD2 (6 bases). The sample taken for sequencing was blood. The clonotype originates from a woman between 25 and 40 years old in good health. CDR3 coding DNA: TGTGCCAGCAGCTTGACTAGGAATGAGCAGTTCTTC. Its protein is CASSLTRNEQFF. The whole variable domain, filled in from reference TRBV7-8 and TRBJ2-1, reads GAGVSQSPRYKVAKRGQDVALRCDPISGHVSLFWYQQALGQGPEFLTYFQNEAQLDKSGLPSDRFFAERPEGSVSTLKIQRTQQEDSAVYLCASSLTRNEQFFGPGTRLTVL.